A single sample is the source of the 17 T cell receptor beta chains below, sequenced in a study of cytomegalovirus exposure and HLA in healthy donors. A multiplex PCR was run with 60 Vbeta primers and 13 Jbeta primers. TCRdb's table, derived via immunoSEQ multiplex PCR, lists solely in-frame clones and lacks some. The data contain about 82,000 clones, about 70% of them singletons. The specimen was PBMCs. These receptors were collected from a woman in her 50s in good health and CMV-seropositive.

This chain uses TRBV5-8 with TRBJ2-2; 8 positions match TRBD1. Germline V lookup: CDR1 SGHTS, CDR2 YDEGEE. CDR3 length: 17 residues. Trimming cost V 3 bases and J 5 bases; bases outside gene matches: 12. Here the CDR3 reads CASSSGRWTGPTGELFF. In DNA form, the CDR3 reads TGTGCCAGCAGCTCTGGCCGCTGGACAGGGCCTACCGGGGAGCTGTTTTTT. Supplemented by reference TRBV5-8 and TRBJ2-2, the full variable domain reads EAGVTQSPTHLIKTRGQQATLRCSPISGHTSVYWYQQALGLGLQFLLWYDEGEERNRGNFPPRFSGRQFPNYSSELNVNALELEDSALYLCASSSGRWTGPTGELFFGEGSRLTVL.

The CDR3 reads CAGGMGQNSPLHF. In DNA, the CDR3 is TGTGCCGGGGGGATGGGACAGAATTCACCCCTCCACTTT. The chain is built from TRBV2 and TRBJ1-6, with 7 nucleotides matching TRBD1. This CDR3 region has 13 residues. Unmatched junction bases numbered 8, after V lost 11 bases and J lost 7 bases. Germline V gene data show CDR1 as SNHLY and CDR2 as FYNNEI.

CDR3 amino acids: CAWSVRGGRSSYEQYF. CDR3 DNA: TGTGCCTGGAGTGTACGGGGCGGGAGGAGCTCCTACGAGCAGTACTTC. The rearrangement joins TRBV30 to TRBJ2-7; 8 nucleotides match TRBD2. CDR1 is GTSNPN and CDR2 is SVGIG in the germline V gene (reference sequence). J lost 0 bases, V lost 0 bases, and 7 bases had no gene match. This CDR3 contains 16 residues. Full variable domain (remainder filled in from reference TRBV30 and TRBJ2-7): SQTIHQWPATLVQPVGSPLSLECTVEGTSNPNLYWYRQAAGRGLQLLFYSVGIGQISSEVPQNLSASRPQDRQFILSSKKLLLSDSGFYLCAWSVRGGRSSYEQYFGPGTRLTVT.

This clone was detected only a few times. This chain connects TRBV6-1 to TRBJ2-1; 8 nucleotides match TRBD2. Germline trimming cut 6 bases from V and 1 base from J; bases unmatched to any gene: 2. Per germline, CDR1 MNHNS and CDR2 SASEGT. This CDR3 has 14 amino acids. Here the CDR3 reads CASRGLGSYNEQFF. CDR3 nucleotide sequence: TGTGCCAGCAGGGGACTAGGGTCCTACAATGAGCAGTTCTTC.

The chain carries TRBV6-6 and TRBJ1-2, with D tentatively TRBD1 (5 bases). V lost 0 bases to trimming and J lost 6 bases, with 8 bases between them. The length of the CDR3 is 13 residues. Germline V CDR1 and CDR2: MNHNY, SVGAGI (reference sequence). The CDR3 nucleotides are TGTGCCAGCAGTTACTCGGCAGGGAATGGCTACACCTTC. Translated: CASSYSAGNGYTF.

CDR3 protein: CASNSWDRGPTDTQYF. As DNA, the CDR3 is TGTGCCAGTAACTCCTGGGACAGGGGACCCACAGATACGCAGTATTTT. V and J are TRBV19 and TRBJ2-3, with 10 bases matching TRBD1. Germline CDR1 LNHDA, CDR2 SQIVND (reference sequence). This CDR3 spans 16 amino acids. The V gene end was trimmed by 7 bases and the J gene end by 2 bases; junction bases not matched to a gene: 9. Complete variable domain (other parts from reference TRBV19 and TRBJ2-3): DGGITQSPKYLFRKEGQNVTLSCEQNLNHDAMYWYRQDPGQGLRLIYYSQIVNDFQKGDIAEGYSVSREKKESFPLTVTSAQKNPTAFYLCASNSWDRGPTDTQYFGPGTRLTVL.

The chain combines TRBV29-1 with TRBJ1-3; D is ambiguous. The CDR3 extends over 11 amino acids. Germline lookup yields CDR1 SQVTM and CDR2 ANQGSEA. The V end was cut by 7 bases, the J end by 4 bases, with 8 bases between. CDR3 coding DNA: TGCAGCGCCCGAAGCGGAAACACCATATATTTT. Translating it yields CSARSGNTIYF.

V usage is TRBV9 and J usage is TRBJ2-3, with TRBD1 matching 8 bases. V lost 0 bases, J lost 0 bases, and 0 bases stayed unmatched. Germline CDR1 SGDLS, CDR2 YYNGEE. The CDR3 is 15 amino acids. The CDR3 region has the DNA TGTGCCAGCAGCGTAGGACAGGGGAGCACAGATACGCAGTATTTT. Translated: CASSVGQGSTDTQYF. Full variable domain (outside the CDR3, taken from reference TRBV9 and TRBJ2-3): DSGVTQTPKHLITATGQRVTLRCSPRSGDLSVYWYQQSLDQGLQFLIQYYNGEERAKGNILERFSAQQFPDLHSELNLSSLELGDSALYFCASSVGQGSTDTQYFGPGTRLTVL.

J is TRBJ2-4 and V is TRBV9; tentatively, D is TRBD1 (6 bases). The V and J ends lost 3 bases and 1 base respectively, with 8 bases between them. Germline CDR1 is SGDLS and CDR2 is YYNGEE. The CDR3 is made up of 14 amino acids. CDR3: CASSGRGAKNIQYF. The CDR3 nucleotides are TGTGCCAGCAGCGGCAGGGGTGCCAAAAACATTCAGTACTTC.

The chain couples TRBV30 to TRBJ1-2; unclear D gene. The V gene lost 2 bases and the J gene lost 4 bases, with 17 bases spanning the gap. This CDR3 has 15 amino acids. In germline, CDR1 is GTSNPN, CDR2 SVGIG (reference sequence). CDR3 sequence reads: CAWSSASTGSYGYTF. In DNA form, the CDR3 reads TGTGCCTGGAGTTCAGCCTCTACTGGGAGCTATGGCTACACCTTC.

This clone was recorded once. CDR3 sequence: CSAPGLAGGSPSTDTQYF. The CDR3 coding sequence is TGCAGCGCCCCGGGACTAGCGGGAGGGTCCCCCAGCACAGATACGCAGTATTTT. V and J are TRBV29-1 and TRBJ2-3; 16 nucleotides agree with TRBD2. V trimming: 7 bases; J trimming: 0 bases; junction bases outside the gene matches: 10. Per germline, CDR1 SQVTM and CDR2 ANQGSEA. This CDR3 is 18 amino acids long.

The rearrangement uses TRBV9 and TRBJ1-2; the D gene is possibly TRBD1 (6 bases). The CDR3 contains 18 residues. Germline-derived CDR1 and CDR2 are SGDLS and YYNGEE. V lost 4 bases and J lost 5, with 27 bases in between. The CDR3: CASSSVVAGASLGYGYTF. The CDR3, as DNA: TGTGCCAGCAGCTCAGTTGTGGCAGGGGCGTCCCTCGGATATGGCTACACCTTC.

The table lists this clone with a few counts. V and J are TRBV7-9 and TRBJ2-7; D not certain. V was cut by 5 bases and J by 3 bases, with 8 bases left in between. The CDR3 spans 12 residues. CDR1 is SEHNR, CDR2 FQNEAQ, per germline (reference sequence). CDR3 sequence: CASSPLGYEQYF. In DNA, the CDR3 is TGTGCCAGCAGCCCCCTCGGCTACGAGCAGTACTTC.

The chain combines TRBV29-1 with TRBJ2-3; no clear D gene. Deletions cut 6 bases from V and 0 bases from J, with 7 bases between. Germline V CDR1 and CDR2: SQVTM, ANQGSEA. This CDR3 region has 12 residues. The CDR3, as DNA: TGCAGCGTGTCCAGGAGCACAGATACGCAGTATTTT. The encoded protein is CSVSRSTDTQYF.

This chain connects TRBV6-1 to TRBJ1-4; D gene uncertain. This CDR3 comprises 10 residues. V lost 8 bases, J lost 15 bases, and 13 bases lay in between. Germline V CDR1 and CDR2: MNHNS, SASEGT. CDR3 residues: CASGFTGVFF. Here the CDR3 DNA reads TGTGCCAGCGGGTTTACTGGAGTGTTTTTT.

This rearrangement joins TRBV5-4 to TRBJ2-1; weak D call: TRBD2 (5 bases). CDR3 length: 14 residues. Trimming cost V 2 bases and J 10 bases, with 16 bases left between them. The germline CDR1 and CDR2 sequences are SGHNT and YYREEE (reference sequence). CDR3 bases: TGTGCCAGCAGCTTAGAGACTACCCGTCAGGAGCAGTTCTTC. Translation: CASSLETTRQEQFF.

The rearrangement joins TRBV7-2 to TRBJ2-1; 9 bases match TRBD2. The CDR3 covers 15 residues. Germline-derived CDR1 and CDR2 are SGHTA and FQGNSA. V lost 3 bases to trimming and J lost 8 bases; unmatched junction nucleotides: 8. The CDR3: CASSFIAGDLYEQFF. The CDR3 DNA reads TGTGCCAGCAGCTTCATAGCGGGAGATCTCTATGAGCAGTTCTTC.